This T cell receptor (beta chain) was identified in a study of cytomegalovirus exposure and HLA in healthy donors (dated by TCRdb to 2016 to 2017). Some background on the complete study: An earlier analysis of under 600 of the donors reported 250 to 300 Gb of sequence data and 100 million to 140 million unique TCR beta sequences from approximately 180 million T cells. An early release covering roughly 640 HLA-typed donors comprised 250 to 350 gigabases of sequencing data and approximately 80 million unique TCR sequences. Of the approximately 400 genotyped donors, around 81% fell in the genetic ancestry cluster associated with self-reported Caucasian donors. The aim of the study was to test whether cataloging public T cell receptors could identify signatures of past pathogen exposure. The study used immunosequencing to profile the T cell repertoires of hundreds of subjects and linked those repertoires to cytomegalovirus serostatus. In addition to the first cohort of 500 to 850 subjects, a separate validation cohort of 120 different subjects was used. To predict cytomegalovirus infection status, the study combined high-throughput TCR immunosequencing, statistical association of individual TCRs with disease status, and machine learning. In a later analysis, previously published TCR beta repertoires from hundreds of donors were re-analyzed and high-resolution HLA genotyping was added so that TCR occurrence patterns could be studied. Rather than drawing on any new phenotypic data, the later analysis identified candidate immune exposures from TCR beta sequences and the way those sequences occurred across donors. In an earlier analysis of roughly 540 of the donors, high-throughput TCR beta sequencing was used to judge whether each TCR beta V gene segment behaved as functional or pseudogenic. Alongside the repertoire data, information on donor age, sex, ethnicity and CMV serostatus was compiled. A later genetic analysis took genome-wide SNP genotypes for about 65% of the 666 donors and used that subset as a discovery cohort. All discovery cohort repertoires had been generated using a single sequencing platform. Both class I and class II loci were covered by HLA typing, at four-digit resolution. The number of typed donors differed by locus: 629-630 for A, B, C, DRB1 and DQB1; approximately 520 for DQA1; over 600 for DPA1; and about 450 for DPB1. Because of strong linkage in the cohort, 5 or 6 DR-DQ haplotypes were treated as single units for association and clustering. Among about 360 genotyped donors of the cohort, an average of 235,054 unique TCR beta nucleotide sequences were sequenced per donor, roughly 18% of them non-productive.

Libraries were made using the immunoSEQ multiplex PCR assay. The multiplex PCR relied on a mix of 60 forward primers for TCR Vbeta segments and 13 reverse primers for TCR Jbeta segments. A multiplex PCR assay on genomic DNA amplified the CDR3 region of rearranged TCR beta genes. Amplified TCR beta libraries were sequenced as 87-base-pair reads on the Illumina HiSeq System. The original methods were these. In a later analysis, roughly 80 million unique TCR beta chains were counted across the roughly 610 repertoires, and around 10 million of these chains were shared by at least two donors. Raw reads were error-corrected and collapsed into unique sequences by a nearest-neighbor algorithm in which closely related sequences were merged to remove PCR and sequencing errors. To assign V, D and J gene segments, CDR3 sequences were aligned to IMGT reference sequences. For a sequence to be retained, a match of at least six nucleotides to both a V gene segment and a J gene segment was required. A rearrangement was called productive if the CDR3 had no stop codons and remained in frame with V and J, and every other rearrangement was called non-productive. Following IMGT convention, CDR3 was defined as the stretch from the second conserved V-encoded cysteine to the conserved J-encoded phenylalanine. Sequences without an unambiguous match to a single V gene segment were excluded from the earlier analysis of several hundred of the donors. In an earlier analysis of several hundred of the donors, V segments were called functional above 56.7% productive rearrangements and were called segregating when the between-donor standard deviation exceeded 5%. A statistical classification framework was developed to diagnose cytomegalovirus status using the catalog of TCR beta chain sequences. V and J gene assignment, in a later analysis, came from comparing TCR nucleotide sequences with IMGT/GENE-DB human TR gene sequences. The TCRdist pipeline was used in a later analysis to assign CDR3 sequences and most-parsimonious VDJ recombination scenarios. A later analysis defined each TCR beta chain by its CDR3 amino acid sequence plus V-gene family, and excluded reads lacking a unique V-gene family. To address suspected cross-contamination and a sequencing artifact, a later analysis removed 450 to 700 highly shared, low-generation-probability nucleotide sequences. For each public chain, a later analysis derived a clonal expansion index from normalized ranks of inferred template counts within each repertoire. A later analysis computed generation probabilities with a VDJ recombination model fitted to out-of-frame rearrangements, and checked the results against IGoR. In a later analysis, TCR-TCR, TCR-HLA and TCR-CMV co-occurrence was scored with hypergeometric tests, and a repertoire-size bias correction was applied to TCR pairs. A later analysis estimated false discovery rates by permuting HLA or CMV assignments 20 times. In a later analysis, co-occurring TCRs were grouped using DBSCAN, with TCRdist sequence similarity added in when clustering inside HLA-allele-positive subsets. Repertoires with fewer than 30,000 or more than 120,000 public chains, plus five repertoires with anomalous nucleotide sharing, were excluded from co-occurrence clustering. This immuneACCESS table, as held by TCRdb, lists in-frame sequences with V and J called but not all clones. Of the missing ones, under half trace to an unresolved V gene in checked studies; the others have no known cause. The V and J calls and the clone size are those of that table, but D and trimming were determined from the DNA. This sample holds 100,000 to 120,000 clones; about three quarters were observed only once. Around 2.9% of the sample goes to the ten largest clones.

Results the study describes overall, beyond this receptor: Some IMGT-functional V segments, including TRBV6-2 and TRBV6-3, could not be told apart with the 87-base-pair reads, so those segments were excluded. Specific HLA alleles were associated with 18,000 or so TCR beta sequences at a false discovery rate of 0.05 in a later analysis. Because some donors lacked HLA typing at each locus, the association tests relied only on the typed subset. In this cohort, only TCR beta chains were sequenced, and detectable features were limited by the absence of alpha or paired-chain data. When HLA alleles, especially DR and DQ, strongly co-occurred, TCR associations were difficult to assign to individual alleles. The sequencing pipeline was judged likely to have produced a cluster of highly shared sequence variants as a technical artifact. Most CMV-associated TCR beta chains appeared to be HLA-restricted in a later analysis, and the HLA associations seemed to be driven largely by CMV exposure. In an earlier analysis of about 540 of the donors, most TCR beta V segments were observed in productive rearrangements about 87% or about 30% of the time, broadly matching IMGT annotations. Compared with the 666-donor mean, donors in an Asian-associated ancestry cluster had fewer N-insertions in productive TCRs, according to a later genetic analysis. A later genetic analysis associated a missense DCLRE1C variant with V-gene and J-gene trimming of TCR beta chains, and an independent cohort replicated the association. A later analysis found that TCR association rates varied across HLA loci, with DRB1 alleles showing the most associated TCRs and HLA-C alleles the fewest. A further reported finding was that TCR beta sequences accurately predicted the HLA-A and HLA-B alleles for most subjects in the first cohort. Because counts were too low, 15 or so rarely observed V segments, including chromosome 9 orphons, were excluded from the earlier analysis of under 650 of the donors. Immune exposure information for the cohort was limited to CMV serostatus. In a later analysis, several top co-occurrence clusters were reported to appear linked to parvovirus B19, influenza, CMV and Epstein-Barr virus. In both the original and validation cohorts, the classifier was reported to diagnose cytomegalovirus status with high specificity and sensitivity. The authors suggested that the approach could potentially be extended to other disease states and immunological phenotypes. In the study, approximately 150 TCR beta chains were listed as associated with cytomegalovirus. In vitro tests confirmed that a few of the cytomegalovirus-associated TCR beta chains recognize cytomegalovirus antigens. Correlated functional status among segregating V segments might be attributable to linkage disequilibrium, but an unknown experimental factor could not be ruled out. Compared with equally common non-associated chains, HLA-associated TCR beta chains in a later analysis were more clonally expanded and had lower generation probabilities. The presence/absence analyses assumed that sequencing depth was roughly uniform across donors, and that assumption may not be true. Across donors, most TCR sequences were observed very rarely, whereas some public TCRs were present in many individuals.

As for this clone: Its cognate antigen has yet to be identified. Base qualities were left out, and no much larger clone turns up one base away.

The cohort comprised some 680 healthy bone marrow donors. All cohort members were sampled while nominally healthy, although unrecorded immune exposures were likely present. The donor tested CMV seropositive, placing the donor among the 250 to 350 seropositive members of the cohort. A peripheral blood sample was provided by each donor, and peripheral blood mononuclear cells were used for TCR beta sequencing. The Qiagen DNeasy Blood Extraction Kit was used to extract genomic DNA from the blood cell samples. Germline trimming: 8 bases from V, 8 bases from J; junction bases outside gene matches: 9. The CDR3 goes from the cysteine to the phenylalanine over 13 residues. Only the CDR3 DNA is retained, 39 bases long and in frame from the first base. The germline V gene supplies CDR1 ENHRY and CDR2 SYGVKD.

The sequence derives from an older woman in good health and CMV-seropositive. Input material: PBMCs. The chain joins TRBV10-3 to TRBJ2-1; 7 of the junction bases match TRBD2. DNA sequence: TGTGCCATCGGTGGCGGGAGTATGGATGAGCAGTTCTTC. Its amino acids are CAIGGGSMDEQFF.